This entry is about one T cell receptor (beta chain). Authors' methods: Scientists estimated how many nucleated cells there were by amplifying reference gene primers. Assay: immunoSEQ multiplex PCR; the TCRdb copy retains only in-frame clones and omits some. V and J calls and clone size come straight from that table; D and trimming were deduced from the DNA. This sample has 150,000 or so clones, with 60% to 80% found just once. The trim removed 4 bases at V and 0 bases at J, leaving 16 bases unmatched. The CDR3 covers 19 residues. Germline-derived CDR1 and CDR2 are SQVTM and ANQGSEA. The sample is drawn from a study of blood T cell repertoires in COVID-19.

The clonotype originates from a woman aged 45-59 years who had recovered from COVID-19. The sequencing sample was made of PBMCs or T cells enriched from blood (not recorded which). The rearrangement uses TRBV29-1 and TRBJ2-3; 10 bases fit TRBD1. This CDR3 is CSVAGGQGTSSVSTDTQYF. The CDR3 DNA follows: TGCAGCGTTGCGGGGGGACAGGGGACTAGTTCGGTTAGCACAGATACGCAGTATTTT.